This T cell receptor beta chain was profiled in a study of blood T cell repertoires in COVID-19. Study background: The samples span acute and convalescent COVID-19 from the United States, Italy and Spain.

The study drew participants aged about 18 to 95 years from approximately 25 US areas. Germline V gene data show CDR1 as SGDLS and CDR2 as YYNGEE. V was shortened by 4 bases and J by 6 bases, with 20 bases between the two germline ends. This CDR3 is 15 amino acids long. The method was immunoSEQ multiplex PCR; TCRdb's version includes in-frame clones alone and lacks a portion of them. The data hold 270,000 or so clones, with about 89% observed a single time. This TCR derives from a woman younger than 35 who had recovered from COVID-19. Sequenced sample: PBMCs or T cells enriched from blood (not recorded which). The chain joins TRBV9 to TRBJ2-7; D perhaps matches TRBD2 (6 bases). CDR3 in amino acids: CASSPLGRGISEQYF. In nucleotides, the CDR3 is TGTGCCAGCAGCCCCCTGGGTCGGGGGATCTCCGAGCAGTACTTC.